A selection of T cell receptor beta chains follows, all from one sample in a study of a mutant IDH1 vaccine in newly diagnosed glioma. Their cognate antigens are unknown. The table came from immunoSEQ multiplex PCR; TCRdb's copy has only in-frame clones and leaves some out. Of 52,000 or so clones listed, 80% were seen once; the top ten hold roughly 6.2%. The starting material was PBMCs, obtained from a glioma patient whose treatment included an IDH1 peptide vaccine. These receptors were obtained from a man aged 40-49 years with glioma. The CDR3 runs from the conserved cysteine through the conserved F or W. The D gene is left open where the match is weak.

CDR3 protein: CASSLTSGGPTGEQYF; J gene: TRBJ2-7; V gene: TRBV5-1; D gene: TRBD2
CDR3 protein: CASSLVGTGGREDGYTF; J gene: TRBJ1-2; V gene: TRBV5-1; D gene: TRBD1
CDR3 protein: CAWKKGGWGGKAYEQYF; J gene: TRBJ2-7; V gene: TRBV30; D gene: -
CDR3 protein: CSVEFQPRTGIGADTQYF; J gene: TRBJ2-3; V gene: TRBV29-1; D gene: TRBD1
CDR3 protein: CASSKDGDGYTF; J gene: TRBJ1-2; V gene: TRBV9; D gene: -
CDR3 protein: CASSYGGYEQYF; J gene: TRBJ2-7; V gene: TRBV7-6; D gene: -
CDR3 protein: CSGSGGANEQFF; J gene: TRBJ2-1; V gene: TRBV29-1; D gene: TRBD2
CDR3 protein: CRGGTSYEQFF; J gene: TRBJ2-1; V gene: TRBV29-1; D gene: TRBD2
CDR3 protein: CASALTGGQPQHF; J gene: TRBJ1-5; V gene: TRBV12-5; D gene: TRBD1
CDR3 protein: CASSLEAGEISTEAFF; J gene: TRBJ1-1; V gene: TRBV5-1; D gene: -
CDR3 protein: CASSKGGTGVLGTQYF; J gene: TRBJ2-3; V gene: TRBV21-1; D gene: -
CDR3 protein: CATLQLGEFEQYF; J gene: TRBJ2-7; V gene: TRBV7-8; D gene: -
CDR3 protein: CASSFRLGETDTQYF; J gene: TRBJ2-3; V gene: TRBV7-9; D gene: -
CDR3 protein: CASSRQGGNTIYF; J gene: TRBJ1-3; V gene: TRBV6-5; D gene: TRBD1
CDR3 protein: CASSPSSDYEQYF; J gene: TRBJ2-7; V gene: TRBV13; D gene: -
CDR3 protein: CASSIRGGVTYEQYF; J gene: TRBJ2-7; V gene: TRBV19; D gene: -
CDR3 protein: CASSFGAGGSSYEQYF; J gene: TRBJ2-7; V gene: TRBV6-5; D gene: -
CDR3 protein: CSVVRDGTYEQYF; J gene: TRBJ2-7; V gene: TRBV29-1; D gene: -
CDR3 protein: CASSPGTGGFAKNIQYF; J gene: TRBJ2-4; V gene: TRBV7-9; D gene: TRBD1
CDR3 protein: CASSQDSNRQAAFRANVLTF; J gene: TRBJ2-6; V gene: TRBV4-1; D gene: -
CDR3 protein: CASSERGGTLGTEAFF; J gene: TRBJ1-1; V gene: TRBV2; D gene: -
CDR3 protein: CASSEARGWGPGITEAFF; J gene: TRBJ1-1; V gene: TRBV6-1; D gene: -
CDR3 protein: CASSARDSSGANVLTF; J gene: TRBJ2-6; V gene: TRBV14; D gene: -
CDR3 protein: CASTTSPYKGDEQYF; J gene: TRBJ2-7; V gene: TRBV27; D gene: -
CDR3 protein: CASSFVGGHEQFF; J gene: TRBJ2-1; V gene: TRBV11-2; D gene: -
CDR3 protein: CASSAPGAYGYTF; J gene: TRBJ1-2; V gene: TRBV2; D gene: -
CDR3 protein: CASSDGLGDPYEQYF; J gene: TRBJ2-7; V gene: TRBV19; D gene: -
CDR3 protein: CASSNQGATDTQYF; J gene: TRBJ2-3; V gene: TRBV7-6; D gene: -
CDR3 protein: CASSQDRYREAFF; J gene: TRBJ1-1; V gene: TRBV14; D gene: -
CDR3 protein: CASSYSRETYEQYF; J gene: TRBJ2-7; V gene: TRBV6-6; D gene: -
CDR3 protein: CASSVTVIETQYF; J gene: TRBJ2-5; V gene: TRBV10-2; D gene: -
CDR3 protein: CASSHARGEGNEQFF; J gene: TRBJ2-1; V gene: TRBV4-1; D gene: -
CDR3 protein: CASRDQGYEQYF; J gene: TRBJ2-7; V gene: TRBV5-6; D gene: -
CDR3 protein: CASSLDGATIYF; J gene: TRBJ1-3; V gene: TRBV7-9; D gene: -
CDR3 protein: CAWDREGSYEQYF; J gene: TRBJ2-7; V gene: TRBV30; D gene: -
CDR3 protein: CASSISGFTDTQYF; J gene: TRBJ2-3; V gene: TRBV7-2; D gene: -
CDR3 protein: CASMGQFYGYTF; J gene: TRBJ1-2; V gene: TRBV25-1; D gene: -
CDR3 protein: CASTGTANYGYTF; J gene: TRBJ1-2; V gene: TRBV2; D gene: TRBD1
CDR3 protein: CASSLIDPVNTEAFF; J gene: TRBJ1-1; V gene: TRBV5-1; D gene: -
CDR3 protein: CASSEYQETQYF; J gene: TRBJ2-5; V gene: TRBV5-6; D gene: -
CDR3 protein: CASSVTLNTEAFF; J gene: TRBJ1-1; V gene: TRBV19; D gene: -
CDR3 protein: CASTAQEEQPQHF; J gene: TRBJ1-5; V gene: TRBV7-9; D gene: -
CDR3 protein: CASSLASRGGPGDEQYF; J gene: TRBJ2-7; V gene: TRBV5-1; D gene: -
CDR3 protein: CASSWDRSYEQYF; J gene: TRBJ2-7; V gene: TRBV11-2; D gene: TRBD1
CDR3 protein: CASSFGANTGELFF; J gene: TRBJ2-2; V gene: TRBV7-9; D gene: -
CDR3 protein: CASSGIGPKRSGEQYF; J gene: TRBJ2-7; V gene: TRBV10-2; D gene: -
CDR3 protein: CASQAGNSYEQYF; J gene: TRBJ2-7; V gene: TRBV27; D gene: -
CDR3 protein: CASSQGKKGGGSQPQHF; J gene: TRBJ1-5; V gene: TRBV4-2; D gene: -
CDR3 protein: CASSPKGGGTVGMRQPQHF; J gene: TRBJ1-5; V gene: TRBV27; D gene: TRBD1
CDR3 protein: CASSPTGRARGNEQFF; J gene: TRBJ2-1; V gene: TRBV7-2; D gene: -
CDR3 protein: CASSWGRDYGYTF; J gene: TRBJ1-2; V gene: TRBV7-2; D gene: -
CDR3 protein: CASSLDQGFHSNQPQHF; J gene: TRBJ1-5; V gene: TRBV5-1; D gene: -
CDR3 protein: CASSPPGGVLYEQFF; J gene: TRBJ2-1; V gene: TRBV5-6; D gene: TRBD2
CDR3 protein: CASSLIGAGGGYTF; J gene: TRBJ1-2; V gene: TRBV4-1; D gene: TRBD1
CDR3 protein: CSVHAGHNTGELFF; J gene: TRBJ2-2; V gene: TRBV29-1; D gene: -